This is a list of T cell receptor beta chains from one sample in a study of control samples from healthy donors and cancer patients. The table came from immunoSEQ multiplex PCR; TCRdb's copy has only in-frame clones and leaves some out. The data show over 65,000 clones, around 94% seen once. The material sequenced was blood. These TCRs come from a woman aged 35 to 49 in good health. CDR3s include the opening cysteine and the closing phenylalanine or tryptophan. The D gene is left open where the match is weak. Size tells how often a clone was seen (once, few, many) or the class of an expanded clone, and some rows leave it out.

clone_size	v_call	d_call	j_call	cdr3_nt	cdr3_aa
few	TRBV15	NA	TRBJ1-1	TGTGCCACCAGCAGAGCGGGCAATTTAGGCGCTGAAGCTTTCTTT	CATSRAGNLGAEAFF
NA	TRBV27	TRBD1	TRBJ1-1	TGTGCCAGCAGTTCCGACAGGGGGGGGACTGAAGCTTTCTTT	CASSSDRGGTEAFF
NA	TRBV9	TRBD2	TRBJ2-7	TGTGCCAGCAGCGTAGGGGGAGGGCTTAGCTCCTACGAGCAGTACTTC	CASSVGGGLSSYEQYF
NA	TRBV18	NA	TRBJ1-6	TGTGCCAGCTCCCGAGGAGGCTCCTATAATTCACCCCTCCACTTT	CASSRGGSYNSPLHF
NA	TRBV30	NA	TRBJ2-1	TGTGCCTGGAGTGCCCTTAGTTGGGGGAATGAGCAGTTCTTC	CAWSALSWGNEQFF
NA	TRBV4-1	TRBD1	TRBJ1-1	TGCGCCAGCAGAATAGACAGGGTGAACACTGAAGCTTTCTTT	CASRIDRVNTEAFF
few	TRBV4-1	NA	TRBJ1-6	TGCGCCAGCAGCCAATGGGGAGCCGGGTCACCCCTCCACTTT	CASSQWGAGSPLHF
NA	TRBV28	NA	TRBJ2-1	TGTGGGTCTTGGGGGAACTTAGGTGAGCAGTTCTTC	CGSWGNLGEQFF
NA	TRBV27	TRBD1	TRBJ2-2	TGTGCCAGCAGTTTATCGAGGGACAGCTTCACCGGGGAGCTGTTTTTT	CASSLSRDSFTGELFF
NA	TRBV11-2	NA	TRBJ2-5	TGTGCCAGCAGCGAACAAGAGACCCAGTACTTC	CASSEQETQYF
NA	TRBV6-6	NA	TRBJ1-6	TGTGCCAGCGTAATTGGGCCGAATAATTCACCCCTCCACTTT	CASVIGPNNSPLHF
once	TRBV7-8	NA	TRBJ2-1	TGTGCCAGCAGCTTAGGAGGGGTCGCGTCCGACAATGAGCAGTTCTTC	CASSLGGVASDNEQFF
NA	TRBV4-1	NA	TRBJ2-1	TGCGCCAGCAGCCGAATCGCCGGGACGGTGAATGAGCAGTTCTTC	CASSRIAGTVNEQFF
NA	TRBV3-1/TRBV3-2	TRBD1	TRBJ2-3	TGTGCCAGCAGCCCAGCCCGGGACAGGGGGAGGAATACGCAGTATTTT	CASSPARDRGRNTQYF